This TCR beta chain was obtained from a study of cytomegalovirus exposure and HLA in healthy donors. Assay used: immunoSEQ multiplex PCR; TCRdb lists only in-frame clones, some missing. The sample includes over 110,000 clones, around nine tenths of them seen just once. Worth noting for this clone: Its antigen is still unknown.

Study-wide points: Many donors carried some public TCRs, although rarity characterized most TCR sequences.

V shed 4 bases, J shed 6 bases, and the junction held 11 bases outside the gene matches. CDR1 and CDR2 from the germline V gene are LNHNV and YYDKDF (reference sequence). The CDR3 has 15 residues. J is TRBJ2-7 and V is TRBV15; 8 positions agree with TRBD1. This sequence was found in a man aged 18-30 years in good health and CMV-seropositive. The sequenced sample was PBMCs. In nucleotides, the CDR3 is TGTGCCACCAGCACCTCCGGGACAGGTGTCTTCGAGCAGTACTTC. This translates into CATSTSGTGVFEQYF.